These 12 T cell receptor beta chains originate from one sample sequenced in a study of blood T cell repertoires in COVID-19. Profiling relied on immunoSEQ multiplex PCR, and the TCRdb table lists in-frame clones only, not all of them. The table shows 400,000 to 450,000 clones, with roughly 91% occurring only once. Specimen: PBMCs or T cells enriched from blood (not recorded which). These receptors all stem from a man between 18 and 35 years old who had recovered from COVID-19.

V is TRBV3-1 (or the pseudogene TRBV3-2) and J is TRBJ2-2, with 10 bases fitting TRBD2. The J segment lost 5 bases and the V segment lost 1 base, leaving 4 bases of the junction unmatched. This CDR3 is 16 amino acids long. Per the germline V gene, CDR1 is LGHDT and CDR2 is YNNKEL (reference sequence). The CDR3 DNA is TGTGCCAGCAGCCAAGGCGGACTAGCGGCGACCGGGGAGCTGTTTTTT. Protein product: CASSQGGLAATGELFF.

The rearrangement uses TRBV24-1 and TRBJ2-7; 8 bases match TRBD1. The CDR3 extends over 17 amino acids. V trimming: 0 bases; J trimming: 2 bases; junction bases outside the gene matches: 8. Germline CDR1 KGHDR, CDR2 SFDVKD. The CDR3 loop is CATSDLPGQVTPYEQYF. CDR3 bases: TGTGCCACCAGTGATTTGCCGGGACAGGTGACGCCCTACGAGCAGTACTTC.

The chain uses TRBV27 and TRBJ2-7; 11 nucleotides match TRBD1. J lost 4 bases, V lost 4 bases, and 6 bases had no gene match. Per the germline V gene, CDR1 is MNHEY and CDR2 is SMNVEV (reference sequence). The CDR3 extends over 15 amino acids. CDR3 nucleotides: TGTGCCAGCAGTTCGCGGGACAGGGGGACGTACGAGCAGTACTTC. It is translated as CASSSRDRGTYEQYF.

V and J are TRBV7-8 and TRBJ1-6; TRBD1 aligns across 8 bases. The germline V gene encodes CDR1 SGHVS and CDR2 FQNEAQ. The V gene end was trimmed by 6 bases and the J gene end by 6 bases; junction bases not matched to a gene: 10. The CDR3 totals 16 residues. The chain's CDR3 is CASRQPETGVNSPLHF. The CDR3 DNA reads as TGTGCCAGCAGACAACCCGAGACAGGGGTTAATTCACCCCTCCACTTT.

This chain connects TRBV28 to TRBJ2-7, with 14 bases identical to TRBD2. The CDR3 is made up of 19 amino acids. The V gene end was trimmed by 1 base and the J gene end by 4 bases; junction bases not matched to a gene: 12. CDR1 and CDR2 from the germline V gene are MDHEN and SYDVKM. CDR3 bases: TGTGCCAGCAGTTTATCCTCCCCGACTAGCGGGAGGGCCTGGTACGAGCAGTACTTC. This encodes CASSLSSPTSGRAWYEQYF.

The V gene is TRBV2, the J gene TRBJ1-1, with D hard to call. Germline CDR1 SNHLY, CDR2 FYNNEI. The CDR3 has 13 amino acids. V was trimmed by 1 base and J by 6 bases, leaving 9 bases between them. The CDR3 region has the DNA TGTGCCAGCAGTGAAGGGTGGGGAGCTGAAGCTTTCTTT. Its protein product is CASSEGWGAEAFF.

The rearrangement joins TRBV7-9 to TRBJ2-7; a weak D match, TRBD2 (5 bases). V dropped 4 bases and J dropped 6 bases, with 7 bases sitting between them. CDR3 size: 11 residues. Germline CDR1 and CDR2: SEHNR and FQNEAQ (reference sequence). The CDR3 DNA is TGTGCCAGCAGCTCGGGATCCGAGCAGTACTTC. Translated: CASSSGSEQYF.

As to this clone: The same CDR3 is also encoded by other DNA sequences in this sample. The chain links TRBV2 to TRBJ1-5, with 7 bases aligning to TRBD1. The CDR3 contains 14 residues. Germline CDR1 and CDR2: SNHLY and FYNNEI. V lost 4 bases, J lost 2 bases, and 2 bases stayed unmatched. The CDR3 is CASSGTGGNQPQHF. The CDR3 nucleotides are TGTGCCAGCAGTGGGACAGGCGGCAATCAGCCCCAGCATTTT.

The CDR3 bases are TGTGCCAGCAGTGAATCTGGGTTCCGGGGGTACTATGGCTACACCTTC. Translation: CASSESGFRGYYGYTF. This chain links TRBV25-1 with TRBJ1-2; tentatively, D is TRBD1 (5 bases). There are 16 residues in the CDR3. The V gene lost 1 base and the J gene lost 3 bases, with 15 bases spanning the gap. Looked up from germline, CDR1 is MGHDK and CDR2 is SYGVNS.

The chain has TRBV11-2 and TRBJ2-3, with D hard to call. This CDR3 is 15 amino acids long. Germline values: CDR1 SGHAT, CDR2 FQNNGV. The V end was cut by 1 base, the J end by 2 bases, with 10 bases between. In DNA, the CDR3 is TGTGCCAGCAGCTTAGTAGACATCTACACAGATACGCAGTATTTT. It is translated as CASSLVDIYTDTQYF.

The chain carries TRBV18 and TRBJ2-3; TRBD2 matches at 7 bases. Germline V gives CDR1 KGHSH, CDR2 LQKENI. The length of the CDR3 is 15 residues. V gave up 5 bases and J gave up 3 bases; unmatched junction bases: 8. The CDR3 DNA follows: TGTGCCAGCTCAGTAACTAGCGAAATAACAGATACGCAGTATTTT. It codes for CASSVTSEITDTQYF.

The rearrangement links TRBV7-9 to TRBJ2-7; TRBD1 agrees at 9 bases. V was clipped by 4 bases and J by 4 bases; unmatched bases: 5. Germline V gene sequence: CDR1 SEHNR, CDR2 FQNEAQ (reference sequence). The CDR3 is made up of 14 amino acids. The CDR3 region has the DNA TGTGCCAGCAGCTCACGAGGACAGGGGTACGAGCAGTACTTC. Translation: CASSSRGQGYEQYF. The whole variable domain, filled in from reference TRBV7-9 and TRBJ2-7, reads DTGVSQNPRHKITKRGQNVTFRCDPISEHNRLYWYRQTLGQGPEFLTYFQNEAQLEKSRLLSDRFSAERPKGSFSTLEIQRTEQGDSAMYLCASSSRGQGYEQYFGPGTRLTVT.